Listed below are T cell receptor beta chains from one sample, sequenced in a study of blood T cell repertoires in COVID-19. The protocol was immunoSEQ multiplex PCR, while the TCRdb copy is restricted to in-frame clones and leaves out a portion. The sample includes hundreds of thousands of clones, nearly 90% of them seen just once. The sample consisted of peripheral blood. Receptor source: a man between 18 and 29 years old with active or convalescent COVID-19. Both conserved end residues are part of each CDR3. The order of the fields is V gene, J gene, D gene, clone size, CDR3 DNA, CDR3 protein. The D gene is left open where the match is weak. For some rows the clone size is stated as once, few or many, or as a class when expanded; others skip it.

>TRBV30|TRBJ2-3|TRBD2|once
TGTGCCTGGAGTGTTATAGCGGGGGGTAACACAGATACGCAGTATTTT
CAWSVIAGGNTDTQYF
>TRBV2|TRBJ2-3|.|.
TGTGCCAGCAATCTTCAGGGAGGGGGGGCTAGCACAGATACGCAGTATTTT
CASNLQGGGASTDTQYF
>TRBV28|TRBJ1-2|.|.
TGTGCCAGCAGCCCCCTGGGGACTGGGGGCTATGGCTACACCTTC
CASSPLGTGGYGYTF
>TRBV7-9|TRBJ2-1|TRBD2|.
TGTGCCAGCAGCTTATCTCAGGGGACTAGAGGGAGCAATGAGCAGTTCTTC
CASSLSQGTRGSNEQFF
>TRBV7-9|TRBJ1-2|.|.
TGTGCCAGCAGCCCTAGTCCGGTTTACGGCTACACCTTC
CASSPSPVYGYTF
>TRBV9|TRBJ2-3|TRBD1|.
TGTGCCAGCAGCGCTTCGACTCCGGGACAGGGGTCAGATACGCAGTATTTT
CASSASTPGQGSDTQYF
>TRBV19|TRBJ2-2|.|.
TGTGCCAGTAGTATATCTAGCCAGAGAGCGAACACCGGGGAGCTGTTTTTT
CASSISSQRANTGELFF
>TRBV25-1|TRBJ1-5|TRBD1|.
TGTGCCAGCAGTTCTGGCCCGGGACAGGGGGCATTTCAGCCCCAGCATTTT
CASSSGPGQGAFQPQHF
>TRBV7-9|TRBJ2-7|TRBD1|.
TGTGCCAGCAGCCATGGGGACAGGGGGTACGAGCAGTACTTC
CASSHGDRGYEQYF
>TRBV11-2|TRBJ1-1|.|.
TGTGCCAGCAGATCGGGCAGGGGCAATACTGAAGCTTTCTTT
CASRSGRGNTEAFF
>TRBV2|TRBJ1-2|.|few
TGTGCCAGCAGAGAGGGAAGGGTGGGAGGCTACACCTTC
CASREGRVGGYTF
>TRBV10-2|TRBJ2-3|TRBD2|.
TGCGCCAGCAGAGGACTAGCGGGATATGGGACGCAGTATTTT
CASRGLAGYGTQYF
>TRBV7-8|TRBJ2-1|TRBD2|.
TGTGCCAGCAGCTCGTGGAGGACTAGCGGGGGAGAATACAATGAGCAGTTCTTC
CASSSWRTSGGEYNEQFF
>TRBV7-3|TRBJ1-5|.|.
TGTGCCAGCAGCCGCGATGGTGGGCCCCAGCATTTT
CASSRDGGPQHF
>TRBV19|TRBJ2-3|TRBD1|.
TGTGCCAGCCGGGAGACAGGGGGATTGGATACGCAGTATTTT
CASRETGGLDTQYF